Following are 6 T cell receptor beta chains from one sample sequenced in a study of shared clonotypes between healthy human individuals. TCRdb's table, derived via immunoSEQ multiplex PCR, lists solely in-frame clones and lacks some. The table records about a million clones, 65% to 80% of them present only once. The specimen sequenced was memory CD4+ T cells sorted from blood. Subset described: CD45RA-negative fraction. These receptor sequences come from a man aged 18-30 years in good health.

The gene calls are TRBV19 and TRBJ1-2; D perhaps matches TRBD1 (5 bases). Trimming removed 3 bases from V and 1 base from J, with 12 bases in between. CDR1 is LNHDA and CDR2 is SQIVND in the germline V gene (reference sequence). CDR3 length: 15 residues. The DNA of the CDR3 is TGTGCCAGTAGTATCGACAGCGCTTATAACTATGGCTACACCTTC. Translated, it gives CASSIDSAYNYGYTF.

The rearrangement joins TRBV4-1 to TRBJ1-1; no firm D call. This CDR3 contains 18 residues. Trimming removed 1 base at V and 1 base at J, with 19 bases between. In germline, CDR1 is MGHRA, CDR2 YSYEKL. The CDR3 here is CASSQGILGRRGNTEAFF. The CDR3 coding sequence is TGCGCCAGCAGCCAAGGAATTTTGGGGAGGCGGGGGAACACTGAAGCTTTCTTT.

The chain combines TRBV4-3 with TRBJ2-4; the match to TRBD2 covers 8 bases. This CDR3 comprises 18 residues. Germline assignment: CDR1 LGHNA and CDR2 YSLEER. The V and J ends lost 4 bases and 1 base, in that order; junction bases with no gene match: 12. This CDR3 is CASSPHSGGAGAKNIQYF. The CDR3 DNA is TGCGCCAGCAGCCCTCACTCCGGGGGGGCAGGGGCCAAAAACATTCAGTACTTC.

The genes are TRBV5-6 and TRBJ2-5; 7 positions match TRBD2. CDR3 length: 15 residues. The germline V gene has CDR1 SGHDT and CDR2 YYEEEE. V trimming: 4 bases; J trimming: 1 base; junction bases outside the gene matches: 7. The DNA of the CDR3 is TGTGCCAGCAGCCCGTTAGGACTAGGCCAAGAGACCCAGTACTTC. Its protein is CASSPLGLGQETQYF.

CDR3 nucleotide sequence: TGTGCCTGGAGTGATGGAAGGAACACTGAAGCTTTCTTT. This codes for CAWSDGRNTEAFF. The rearrangement joins TRBV30 to TRBJ1-1; D gene ambiguous. Per germline, CDR1 GTSNPN and CDR2 SVGIG (reference sequence). The V and J ends lost 1 base and 1 base respectively, with 7 bases between them. The CDR3 covers 13 residues. The whole variable domain, filled in from reference TRBV30 and TRBJ1-1, reads SQTIHQWPATLVQPVGSPLSLECTVEGTSNPNLYWYRQAAGRGLQLLFYSVGIGQISSEVPQNLSASRPQDRQFILSSKKLLLSDSGFYLCAWSDGRNTEAFFGQGTRLTVV.

As for this clone: The same CDR3 also results from other DNA sequences found in this sample. The chain recombines TRBV29-1 with TRBJ2-4, with 12 bases matching TRBD2. This CDR3 has 16 residues. The germline V gene has CDR1 SQVTM and CDR2 ANQGSEA. Trimming cost V 2 bases and J 1 base; bases outside gene matches: 3. CDR3 nucleotide sequence: TGCAGCGTTGAACTAGCGGGAGGGCGGGCCAAAAACATTCAGTACTTC. Protein: CSVELAGGRAKNIQYF. Using reference TRBV29-1 and TRBJ2-4 for the parts outside the CDR3, the full variable domain is SAVISQKPSRDICQRGTSLTIQCQVDSQVTMMFWYRQQPGQSLTLIATANQGSEATYESGFVIDKFPISRPNLTFSTLTVSNMSPEDSSIYLCSVELAGGRAKNIQYFGAGTRLSVL.